One sample yielded the 30 T cell receptor beta chains listed below, sequenced in a study of T-cell reconstitution after alpha-beta-depleted transplantation in children. Unique molecular identifiers featured in how the TCRbeta library was prepared. TCRdb reanalysed the PCR reads using MiXCR and keeps one entry per CDR3 protein. The table includes 280,000 or so distinct CDR3 sequences, around 10% detected once. The material was peripheral blood, obtained 180 days after TCRalphabeta/CD19-depleted stem cell transplant. These receptors originate from a male patient under 10 years old who had a stem cell transplant for chronic granulomatous disease, so the T cells may come from the graft donor.

This clonotype was observed at least ten times. The chain links TRBV29-1 to TRBJ2-7; D is possibly TRBD2 (6 bases). This CDR3 spans 14 amino acids. V was shortened by 1 base and J by 7 bases, with 17 bases between the two germline ends. CDR1 is SQVTM, CDR2 ANQGSEA, per germline. Here the CDR3 reads CSVEVGAPGVEQYF. The CDR3 nucleotides read TGCAGCGTTGAAGTAGGTGCACCGGGGGTAGAGCAGTACTTC.

This clonotype was recorded many times. V gene TRBV7-3 combines with J gene TRBJ2-3; TRBD2 matches 7 bases. The V and J ends lost 3 bases and 4 bases, in that order; junction bases with no gene match: 7. The CDR3 has 15 residues. Germline V gene data show CDR1 as SGHTA and CDR2 as FQGTGA. CDR3 region: CASSLQAGRSDTQYF. CDR3 in DNA: TGTGCCAGCAGCTTGCAAGCGGGAAGATCAGATACGCAGTATTTT.

The chain links TRBV12-3 or TRBV12-4 to TRBJ1-4; D possibly corresponds to TRBD1 (5 bases). V dropped 5 bases and J dropped 2 bases, with 21 bases sitting between them. The CDR3 is 18 amino acids. CDR3 DNA sequence: TGTGCCAGCAGTCTTCCCCCCTCTCCGGGGACCACTAATGAAAAACTGTTTTTT. Its translation: CASSLPPSPGTTNEKLFF.

Many counts were recorded for this clonotype. CDR3 amino acids: CASSYSLYSTDTQYF. For the CDR3, the DNA is TGTGCCAGCAGTTACTCCTTATACAGCACAGATACGCAGTATTTT. This chain uses TRBV6-5 with TRBJ2-3; D gene unclear. The V gene's germline CDR1 is MNHEY and CDR2 SVGAGI. The CDR3 consists of 15 residues. V was pared by 0 bases and J by 0 bases, with 7 bases between.

The V and J genes are TRBV7-9 and TRBJ2-7, with TRBD2 matching over 8 bases. This CDR3 has 15 residues. Per the germline V gene, CDR1 is SEHNR and CDR2 is FQNEAQ (reference sequence). J gave up 3 bases and V 1 base, and 5 bases lay outside the gene matches. CDR3 loop: CASSLGGTRLYEQYF. CDR3 DNA sequence: TGTGCCAGCAGCTTAGGCGGGACTAGGCTCTACGAGCAGTACTTC.

This clonotype was found a few times. The chain employs TRBV28 and TRBJ2-7, with TRBD2 matching over 7 bases. CDR3 length: 15 residues. Germline CDR1 and CDR2: MDHEN and SYDVKM. With 3 bases clipped from V and 0 bases from J, the junction kept 5 bases outside the gene matches. In DNA, the CDR3 is TGTGCCAGCAGTTTGAGCGGGAACCCCTCCTACGAGCAGTACTTC. This encodes CASSLSGNPSYEQYF.

This clonotype appeared many times. The chain joins TRBV7-2 to TRBJ2-3; possibly TRBD1 for D (8 bases). Trimming removed 1 base at V and 5 bases at J, with 13 bases between. CDR1 and CDR2 (germline): SGHTA, FQGNSA. The CDR3 is 15 residues long. In nucleotides, the CDR3 is TGTGCCAGCAGCTTAGACAGGGGGGGGAAAGATACGCAGTATTTT. This codes for CASSLDRGGKDTQYF.

This chain links TRBV14 with TRBJ1-1, with D hard to call. There are 12 residues in the CDR3. Trimming took 5 bases from V and 7 from J, leaving 11 bases between them. The V gene's germline CDR1 is SGHDN and CDR2 FVKESK. The chain's CDR3 is CASSDHRYEAFF. CDR3 coding DNA: TGTGCCAGCAGCGACCACAGATATGAAGCTTTCTTT.

This clonotype was found many times. The chain links TRBV6-1 to TRBJ1-6, with 9 bases that match TRBD1. Germline lookup yields CDR1 MNHNS and CDR2 SASEGT. Losses at the gene ends were 5 bases for V and 4 bases for J; bases not matched to a gene: 6. The CDR3 is made up of 16 amino acids. Here the CDR3 DNA reads TGTGCCAGCAGTCCGGGGACAGGGACTTATAATTCACCCCTCCACTTT. It yields the protein CASSPGTGTYNSPLHF.

The V and J genes are TRBV19 and TRBJ1-5, with 7 bases fitting TRBD1. The CDR3 runs to 14 residues. V shed 7 bases and J 2 bases; nucleotides not matched to a gene: 5. CDR1 and CDR2 from the germline V gene are LNHDA and SQIVND (reference sequence). The CDR3 coding sequence is TGTGCCAGTAAGAAGGGGGCTCGCAATCAGCCCCAGCATTTT. Translated: CASKKGARNQPQHF.

This clonotype was counted at least ten times. The chain links TRBV28 to TRBJ2-2; possibly TRBD1 or TRBD2 for D (6 bases each). This CDR3 comprises 13 residues. The ends were cut back, 3 bases at V and 7 bases at J, with 9 bases in the middle. Germline CDR1 reads MDHEN; CDR2 reads SYDVKM. CDR3 nucleotides: TGTGCCAGCAGTTTGGGGGGCGTCGGGGAGCTGTTTTTT. Encoded protein: CASSLGGVGELFF.

This clonotype came up many times. This rearrangement joins TRBV11-2 to TRBJ2-1; D uncertain. CDR1 and CDR2 (germline): SGHAT, FQNNGV. V gave up 1 base and J gave up 10 bases, with 11 bases separating them. There are 13 residues in the CDR3. CDR3 protein: CASSLVLIGEQFF. CDR3 DNA sequence: TGTGCCAGCAGCTTAGTGTTAATTGGGGAGCAGTTCTTC.

In its sample, this clonotype was seen many times. The rearrangement joins TRBV13 to TRBJ2-1; D is unclear. The V gene's germline CDR1 is PRHDT and CDR2 FYEKMQ (reference sequence). Deletions cut 1 base from V and 4 bases from J, with 11 bases between. The length of the CDR3 is 15 residues. CDR3 residues: CASSLDGQSYNEQFF. Here the CDR3 DNA reads TGTGCCAGCAGCTTAGATGGGCAGTCGTACAATGAGCAGTTCTTC.

This clonotype has ten or more counts. This chain uses TRBV7-9 with TRBJ2-1; TRBD2 matches at 7 bases. This CDR3 has 15 residues. After removal of 5 bases from V and 6 bases from J, the junction contained 10 bases not matched to a gene. Germline values: CDR1 SEHNR, CDR2 FQNEAQ (reference sequence). CDR3 protein: CASSPRVGGSNEQFF. Here the CDR3 DNA reads TGTGCCAGCAGCCCCCGGGTGGGCGGGAGCAATGAGCAGTTCTTC.

The V call is TRBV12-3 or TRBV12-4, the J call TRBJ2-2, with no clear D. The CDR3 runs 14 residues. With 3 bases removed from V and 0 bases from J, the gap between germline ends came to 5 bases. CDR3 DNA sequence: TGTGCCAGCAGTTTTAAGTCGAACACCGGGGAGCTGTTTTTT. Its protein product is CASSFKSNTGELFF.

This clonotype was found many times. The J gene is TRBJ2-5, the V gene TRBV7-2, with D maybe TRBD1 (6 bases). This CDR3 has 16 residues. CDR1 is SGHTA and CDR2 is FQGNSA in the germline V gene. V lost 0 bases and J 2 bases, leaving 13 bases between the germline ends. CDR3 region: CASSLAGTTFQETQYF. The CDR3 DNA sequence: TGTGCCAGCAGCTTAGCTGGGACAACCTTTCAAGAGACCCAGTACTTC.

CDR3 in amino acids: CAWSVVGNEQFF. The CDR3 DNA follows: TGTGCCTGGAGTGTAGTGGGGAATGAGCAGTTCTTC. J is TRBJ2-1 and V is TRBV30; D is unclear. The CDR3 spans 12 residues. Trimming stripped 0 bases from V and 7 bases from J, with 7 bases between. The germline gives CDR1 GTSNPN, CDR2 SVGIG (reference sequence). The full variable domain, in which reference TRBV30 and TRBJ2-1 provide the parts outside the CDR3, is SQTIHQWPATLVQPVGSPLSLECTVEGTSNPNLYWYRQAAGRGLQLLFYSVGIGQISSEVPQNLSASRPQDRQFILSSKKLLLSDSGFYLCAWSVVGNEQFFGPGTRLTVL.

This clonotype showed up many times. The rearrangement uses TRBV7-3 and TRBJ2-2; 9 bases align to TRBD1. V dropped 4 bases and J dropped 7; count of bases not matched to a gene: 4. Germline V gene data show CDR1 as SGHTA and CDR2 as FQGTGA. The CDR3 runs 14 residues. CDR3 sequence (DNA): TGTGCCAGCAGCTATGGACAGGGGAGCGGGGAGCTGTTTTTT. Its translation: CASSYGQGSGELFF.

In this sample, this clonotype turned up many times. The J gene is TRBJ2-1, the V gene TRBV3-1; TRBD2 aligns across 7 bases. The CDR3 sequence is 15 residues long. V lost 6 bases and J lost 8; bases outside the gene matches: 13. Looked up from germline, CDR1 is LGHDT and CDR2 is YNNKEL (reference sequence). CDR3 protein: CASSLTSATGDEQFF. In DNA, the CDR3 is TGTGCCAGCAGTCTCACTAGCGCGACGGGCGATGAGCAGTTCTTC.

This clonotype was seen ten or more times. The gene calls are TRBV6-5 and TRBJ1-5; D not certain. CDR1 MNHEY and CDR2 SVGAGI come from the germline V gene. V was trimmed by 0 bases and J by 4 bases, leaving 10 bases between them. The CDR3 totals 15 residues. The CDR3 spells CASSYSRRGNQPQHF. The DNA for the CDR3 is TGTGCCAGCAGTTACTCCCGACGGGGAAATCAGCCCCAGCATTTT.

This clonotype was picked up many times. The chain combines TRBV4-3 with TRBJ2-7; TRBD2 matches 9 bases. In germline, CDR1 is LGHNA, CDR2 YSLEER. Losses at the gene ends were 0 bases for V and 3 bases for J; bases not matched to a gene: 6. The length of the CDR3 is 16 residues. CDR3 loop: CASSQDWSSGGYEQYF. DNA for the CDR3: TGCGCCAGCAGCCAAGACTGGAGTAGCGGGGGCTACGAGCAGTACTTC.

This clonotype was seen at least ten times. This chain joins TRBV25-1 and TRBJ1-2, with D unclear. Between the trimmed V and J ends, which lost 7 bases and 5 bases, there was a span of 20 bases. The CDR3 is 15 residues long. Germline CDR1 reads MGHDK; CDR2 reads SYGVNS. The CDR3 DNA follows: TGTGCCAGCACCCAGGACCCGACCCATTTTTATGGCTACACCTTC. Its translation is CASTQDPTHFYGYTF.

This clonotype was recorded at least ten times. This chain joins TRBV12-3 or TRBV12-4 and TRBJ2-7, with a possible D match to TRBD1 (6 bases). Trimming removed 3 bases at V and 6 bases at J, with 15 bases between. The CDR3 covers 14 residues. CDR3 coding DNA: TGTGCCAGCAGTTTTAACAGGGTCTCAGGCGAGCAGTACTTC. It translates to CASSFNRVSGEQYF.

The sample holds many counts of this clonotype. The gene calls are TRBV7-9 and TRBJ1-2, with D unclear. Germline CDR1 reads SEHNR; CDR2 reads FQNEAQ (reference sequence). Trimming pared 3 bases from V and 8 bases from J, leaving 7 bases between. The CDR3 totals 11 residues. The chain's CDR3 is CASSFPFGYTF. DNA for the CDR3: TGTGCCAGCAGCTTCCCTTTCGGCTACACCTTC.

This clonotype was seen many times. This sequence joins TRBV20-1 and TRBJ2-1; TRBD2 matches at 9 bases. The germline V gene encodes CDR1 DFQATT and CDR2 SNEGSKA (reference sequence). The V gene end was trimmed by 5 bases and the J gene end by 3 bases; junction bases not matched to a gene: 5. The CDR3 extends over 14 amino acids. The CDR3 DNA follows: TGCAGTGCTCCTAGCGGGACAGACTACAATGAGCAGTTCTTC. Amino acid sequence: CSAPSGTDYNEQFF.

This clonotype came up many times. J is TRBJ2-1 and V is TRBV7-3; D is ambiguous. CDR1 is SGHTA, CDR2 FQGTGA, per germline. V was shortened by 5 bases and J by 4 bases, with 9 bases between the two germline ends. This CDR3 has 13 residues. CDR3 loop: CASSNRGYNEQFF. CDR3 DNA sequence: TGTGCCAGCAGCAATCGAGGTTACAATGAGCAGTTCTTC.

This clonotype was found many times. The chain employs TRBV7-2 and TRBJ2-3; D is perhaps TRBD1 (5 bases). Trimming shortened V by 0 bases and J by 3 bases, and 16 bases separated the two germline ends. CDR1 SGHTA and CDR2 FQGNSA come from the germline V gene. CDR3 length: 17 residues. CDR3 DNA: TGTGCCAGCAGCTTAGCGGCCGCAGGGTTTGGGACAGATACGCAGTATTTT. Amino acid sequence: CASSLAAAGFGTDTQYF. Together with reference TRBV7-2 and TRBJ2-3, the CDR3 gives the full variable domain: GAGVSQSPSNKVTEKGKDVELRCDPISGHTALYWYRQSLGQGLEFLIYFQGNSAPDKSGLPSDRFSAERTGGSVSTLTIQRTQQEDSAVYLCASSLAAAGFGTDTQYFGPGTRLTVL.

This clonotype has at least ten counts. The chain uses TRBV5-1 and TRBJ2-3; perhaps TRBD2 as D (6 bases). Germline values: CDR1 SGHRS, CDR2 YFSETQ. Deletions cut 5 bases from V and 6 bases from J, with 16 bases between. CDR3 length equals 14 residues. CDR3 loop: CASRLGPGVDTQYF. The DNA for the CDR3 is TGCGCCAGCAGGCTAGGACCGGGGGTCGATACGCAGTATTTT.

This clonotype was seen more than once but under ten times. This chain uses TRBV14 with TRBJ2-3; D not certain. Germline CDR1 SGHDN, CDR2 FVKESK. The CDR3 totals 16 residues. Trimming removed 4 bases at V and 0 bases at J, with 14 bases between. CDR3: CASSRAVFTSTDTQYF. CDR3 nucleotides: TGTGCCAGCAGCCGAGCAGTGTTTACTAGCACAGATACGCAGTATTTT.

This clonotype showed up many times. The J gene is TRBJ2-1, the V gene TRBV12-3 or TRBV12-4, with a tentative D call TRBD2 (6 bases). With 3 bases removed from V and 10 bases from J, the gap between germline ends came to 13 bases. This CDR3 comprises 13 residues. CDR3 nucleotides: TGTGCCAGCAGTTTCGGGCGGGAATGGGAGCAGTTCTTC. This translates into CASSFGREWEQFF.